This T cell receptor beta chain was captured by sequencing in a study of T cells after posttransplantation cyclophosphamide. Findings and caveats of the study: After PTCy, TRB diversity resembled that of CNI/methotrexate controls. Donor-recipient repertoire similarity was low at 1-2 months, rising over year one.

Some clones are missing from TCRdb's copy, which holds only in-frame ones; the method was immunoSEQ multiplex PCR. This table holds tens of thousands of clones, about 83% found once. V was pared by 6 bases and J by 0 bases, with 15 bases between. Germline V gene lookup returns CDR1 SQVTM and CDR2 ANQGSEA. This CDR3 contains 14 residues. With respect to this clone: The antigen is unknown.

The sequence was obtained from a woman aged 60-75 years with a blood cancer, CMV-positive, and with a related stem cell donor. Sequences were obtained from PBMCs. The chain recombines TRBV29-1 with TRBJ2-7, with D tentatively TRBD1 (6 bases). CDR3 amino acids: CSVPLRGTSYEQYF. DNA of the CDR3: TGCAGCGTCCCGTTGAGGGGGACCTCCTACGAGCAGTACTTC.